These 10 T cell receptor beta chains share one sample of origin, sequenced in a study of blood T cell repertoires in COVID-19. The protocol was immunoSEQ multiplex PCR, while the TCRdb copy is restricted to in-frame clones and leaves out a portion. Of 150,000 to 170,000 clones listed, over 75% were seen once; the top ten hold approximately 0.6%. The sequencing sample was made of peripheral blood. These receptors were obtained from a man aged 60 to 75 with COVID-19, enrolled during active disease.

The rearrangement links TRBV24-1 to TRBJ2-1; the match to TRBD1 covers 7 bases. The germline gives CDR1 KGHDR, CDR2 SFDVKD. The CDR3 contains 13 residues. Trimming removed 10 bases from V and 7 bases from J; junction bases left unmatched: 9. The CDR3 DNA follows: TGTGCCACAAACAGGGGATCGGGGAATGAGCAGTTCTTC. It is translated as CATNRGSGNEQFF.

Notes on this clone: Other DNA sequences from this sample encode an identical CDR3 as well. The CDR3, as DNA: TGTGCCAGCAGCCCTGGGACAGGGGTCTACAATGAGCAGTTCTTC. Its protein is CASSPGTGVYNEQFF. The chain links TRBV7-2 to TRBJ2-1, with 10 bases lining up with TRBD1. The germline V gene encodes CDR1 SGHTA and CDR2 FQGNSA. V gave up 5 bases and J gave up 3 bases; unmatched junction bases: 4. The CDR3 consists of 15 residues. The full variable domain, rest sourced from reference TRBV7-2 and TRBJ2-1, is GAGVSQSPSNKVTEKGKDVELRCDPISGHTALYWYRQSLGQGLEFLIYFQGNSAPDKSGLPSDRFSAERTGGSVSTLTIQRTQQEDSAVYLCASSPGTGVYNEQFFGPGTRLTVL.

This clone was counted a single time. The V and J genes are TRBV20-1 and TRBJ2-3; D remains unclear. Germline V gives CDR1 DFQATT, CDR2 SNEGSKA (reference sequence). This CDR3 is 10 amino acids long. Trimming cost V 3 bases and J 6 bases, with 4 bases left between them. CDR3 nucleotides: TGCAGTGCTAGTCGGGATACGCAGTATTTT. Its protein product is CSASRDTQYF.

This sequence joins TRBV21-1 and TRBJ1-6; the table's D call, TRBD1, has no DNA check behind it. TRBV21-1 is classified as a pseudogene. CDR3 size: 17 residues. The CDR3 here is CASSNEIQGPYNSPLHF. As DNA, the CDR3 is TGTGCCAGCAGCAACGAAATACAGGGGCCATATAATTCACCCCTCCACTTT.

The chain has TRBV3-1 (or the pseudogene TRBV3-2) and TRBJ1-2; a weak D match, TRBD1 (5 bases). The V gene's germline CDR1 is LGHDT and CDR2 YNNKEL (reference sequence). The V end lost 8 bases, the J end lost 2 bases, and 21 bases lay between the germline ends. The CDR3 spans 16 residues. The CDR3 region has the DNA TGTGCCAGCCGCGCCCCCCAGAAGGGGCGAAACTATGGCTACACCTTC. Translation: CASRAPQKGRNYGYTF.

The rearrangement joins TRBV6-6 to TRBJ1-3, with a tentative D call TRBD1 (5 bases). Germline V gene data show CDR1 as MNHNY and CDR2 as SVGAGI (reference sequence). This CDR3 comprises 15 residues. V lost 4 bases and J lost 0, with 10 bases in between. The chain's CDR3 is CASSSPTVSGNTIYF. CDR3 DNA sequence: TGTGCCAGCAGTTCCCCGACAGTCTCTGGAAACACCATATATTTT.

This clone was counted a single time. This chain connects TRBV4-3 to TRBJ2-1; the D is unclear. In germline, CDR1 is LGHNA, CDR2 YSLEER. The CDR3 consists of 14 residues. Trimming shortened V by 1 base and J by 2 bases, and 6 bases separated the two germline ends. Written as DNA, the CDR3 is TGCGCCAGCAGCCAAGGGGCTACCTACAATGAGCAGTTCTTC. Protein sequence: CASSQGATYNEQFF.

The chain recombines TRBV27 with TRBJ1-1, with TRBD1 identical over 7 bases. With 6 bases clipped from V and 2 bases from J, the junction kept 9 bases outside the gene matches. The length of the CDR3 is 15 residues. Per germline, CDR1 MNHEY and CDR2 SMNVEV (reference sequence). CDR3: CASRPDRVDNTEAFF. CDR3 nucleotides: TGTGCCAGCAGACCAGACAGGGTCGATAACACTGAAGCTTTCTTT.

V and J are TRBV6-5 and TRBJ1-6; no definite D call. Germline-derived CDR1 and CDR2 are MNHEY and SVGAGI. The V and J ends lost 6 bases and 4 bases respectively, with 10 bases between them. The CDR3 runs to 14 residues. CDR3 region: CASRYNSYNSPLHF. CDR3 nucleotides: TGTGCCAGCAGGTACAACAGTTATAATTCACCCCTCCACTTT.

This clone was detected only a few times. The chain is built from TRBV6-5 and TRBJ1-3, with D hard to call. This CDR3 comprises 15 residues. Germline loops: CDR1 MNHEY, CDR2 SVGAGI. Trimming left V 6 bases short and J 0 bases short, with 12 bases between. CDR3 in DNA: TGTGCCAGCAGGCCCCGGTATCTCTCTGGAAACACCATATATTTT. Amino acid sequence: CASRPRYLSGNTIYF.